This T cell receptor (beta chain) came from a study of shared clonotypes between healthy human individuals. Study context: A couple of female and three male donors aged 18 to 49 were enrolled.

Remarks on this clone: Its target is not known.

Germline values: CDR1 SGHNT, CDR2 YYREEE (reference sequence). Trimming cost V 4 bases and J 6 bases; bases outside gene matches: 7. There are 16 residues in the CDR3. Libraries were prepared by immunoSEQ multiplex PCR; TCRdb keeps only in-frame clonotypes and omits some of them. The data show 1.5 million to 1.9 million clones, 95% to 99% seen once. Everyone who donated was a Caucasian adult who lived in Nashville, Tennessee. Study-wide findings and caveats: Tissue TCR repertoires likely differ from these blood-only repertoires. Larger richness was generally estimated for naive than memory subsets.

The gene calls are TRBV5-4 and TRBJ2-2, with 12 bases identical to TRBD1. What was sequenced was naive CD4+ T cells sorted from blood. Subset here: CD45RA+ positively selected. The TCR was taken from a man aged 25 to 45 in good health. CDR3 region: CASSTPGQGASGELFF. In nucleotides, the CDR3 is TGTGCCAGCAGCACGCCGGGACAGGGGGCATCCGGGGAGCTGTTTTTT.